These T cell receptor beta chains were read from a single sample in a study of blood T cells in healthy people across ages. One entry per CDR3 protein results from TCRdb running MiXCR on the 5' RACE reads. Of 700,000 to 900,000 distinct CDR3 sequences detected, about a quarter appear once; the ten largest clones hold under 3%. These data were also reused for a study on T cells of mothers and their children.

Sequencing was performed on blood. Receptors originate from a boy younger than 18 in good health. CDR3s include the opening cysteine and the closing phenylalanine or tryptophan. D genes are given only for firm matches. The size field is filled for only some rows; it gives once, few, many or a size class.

TGTGCCAGCAGTCGCCAGGACAGTGAGGGCTACGAGCAGTACTTC	CASSRQDSEGYEQYF	TRBJ2-7	.	.	TRBV25-1
TGTGCCAGCAGCCACCCAGGGGGAAATGAGCAGTTCTTC	CASSHPGGNEQFF	TRBJ2-1	once	TRBD1	TRBV7-2
TGTGCCAGCAGTAAAAGCTCGGACAGGGCATACGAGCAGTACTTC	CASSKSSDRAYEQYF	TRBJ2-7	.	TRBD1	TRBV6-5
TGTGCCAGCAGCCAAGCTAGCGGGGCCCCCACCGGGGAGCTGTTTTTT	CASSQASGAPTGELFF	TRBJ2-2	.	TRBD2	TRBV3-1
TGTGCCAGCAGTTTACGGGACGGCGGCGAGCAGTACTTC	CASSLRDGGEQYF	TRBJ2-7	.	.	TRBV27
TGTGCCAGCAGTTACCGCACAGACCAAGAGACCCAGTACTTC	CASSYRTDQETQYF	TRBJ2-5	.	.	TRBV6-5
TGTGCCAGCAGTTACAGGCAGATGGGAGATGAGCAGTTCTTC	CASSYRQMGDEQFF	TRBJ2-1	few	.	TRBV6-6
TGTGCCAGCAGCCCCCTATCTGTCTCCCGGACTAGCGGGGTCTACAATGAGCAGTTCTTC	CASSPLSVSRTSGVYNEQFF	TRBJ2-1	.	TRBD2	TRBV13
TGTGGCTCTTCCAGAGAGCCCAAAGAGACCCAGTACTTC	CGSSREPKETQYF	TRBJ2-5	.	.	TRBV7-9
TGTGCCAGCAGTCCGCCCGTAGAGACCCAGTACTTC	CASSPPVETQYF	TRBJ2-5	once	.	TRBV28
TGTGCCAGCAGTGAAGCGCCCGTCGGGCGGGGGGGTACTGAAGCTTTCTTT	CASSEAPVGRGGTEAFF	TRBJ1-1	few	.	TRBV2
TGTGCCAGCACCTCGTTGAGGGGAGGGACTGAAGCTTTCTTT	CASTSLRGGTEAFF	TRBJ1-1	.	.	TRBV7-9
TGCAGTGCTAACGACCGGACTAGTCCGTTCTTC	CSANDRTSPFF	TRBJ2-1	.	TRBD2	TRBV20-1
TGTGCCAGCAGGAGACAGGGGGGCGGCTACACCTTC	CASRRQGGGYTF	TRBJ1-2	few	TRBD1	TRBV2
TGTGCCAGCAGTTGGGATAGCGAGACCCAGTACTTC	CASSWDSETQYF	TRBJ2-5	.	.	TRBV12-3/TRBV12-4
TGTGCCAGCAGGACTGCTTTACAGCCCCAGCATTTT	CASRTALQPQHF	TRBJ1-5	many	.	TRBV6-2/TRBV6-3
TGTGCCAGCAGCCAAGTGGGGCTAGCGGGAGAGAATGAGCAGTTCTTC	CASSQVGLAGENEQFF	TRBJ2-1	.	TRBD2	TRBV14
TGTGCCAGCTCCCCGGGGGACGGTGCCTACGAGCAGTACTTC	CASSPGDGAYEQYF	TRBJ2-7	.	.	TRBV6-5
TGTGCCAGCAGCCTAAATTGGGATTCCTACGAGCAGTACTTC	CASSLNWDSYEQYF	TRBJ2-7	few	.	TRBV27
TGCAGCGCCGGACCTCGGAGGCGAGAGACCCAGTACTTC	CSAGPRRRETQYF	TRBJ2-5	.	.	TRBV29-1
TGCGCCAGCAGCTTCAGGAGTGGGACTAGCGTCTCCTACGAGCAGTACTTC	CASSFRSGTSVSYEQYF	TRBJ2-7	few	TRBD2	TRBV5-1
TGTGCCTCAAACCGGGGTCGGAACACTGAAGCTTTCTTT	CASNRGRNTEAFF	TRBJ1-1	.	.	TRBV6-5
TGCGCCAGCAGTGGGACTAGCAAAACAGATACGCAGTATTTT	CASSGTSKTDTQYF	TRBJ2-3	.	TRBD2	TRBV2
TGTGCCAGCAGCGACGGACGCAGCTCCTACAATGAGCAGTTCTTC	CASSDGRSSYNEQFF	TRBJ2-1	few	.	TRBV11-2
TGTGCCAGCAGTTTATGGCAGGGGGTTGAAAAACTGTTTTTT	CASSLWQGVEKLFF	TRBJ1-4	.	TRBD1	TRBV27
TGTGCCAGCAGTACTACCGGGACACACTCTGGAAACACCATATATTTT	CASSTTGTHSGNTIYF	TRBJ1-3	.	.	TRBV12-3/TRBV12-4